The source of this TCR beta chain is a study of control samples from healthy donors and cancer patients. The germline V gene encodes CDR1 LNHDA and CDR2 SQIVND (reference sequence). Trimming pared 4 bases from V and 7 bases from J, leaving 14 bases between. CDR3 length: 14 amino acids. TCRdb's table, derived via immunoSEQ multiplex PCR, lists solely in-frame clones and lacks some. The sample gives 150,000 to 200,000 clones, roughly 89% of which show up once; around 1.4% is in the top ten. This receptor was obtained from a woman aged 45-65 years in good health. The rearrangement uses TRBV19 and TRBJ1-5, with D tentatively TRBD1 (5 bases). Material: blood. The CDR3 spells CASSRGERKQPQHF. The CDR3 region has the DNA TGTGCCAGTAGTAGAGGGGAGCGAAAGCAGCCCCAGCATTTT.